Sequencing of this TCR beta chain was carried out in a study of human T cells and chemical hapten exposure. Study-level information: Patients, largely female, had alopecia areata, totalis or universalis.

Trimming pared 0 bases from V and 2 bases from J, leaving 11 bases between. The CDR3 is 14 amino acids. Germline-derived CDR1 and CDR2 are SQVTM and ANQGSEA. TCRdb reanalysed the RACE reads using MiXCR and keeps one entry per CDR3 protein. The sample contains some 360,000 distinct CDR3 sequences, about 5.1% of which appear only once. This clonotype has at least ten counts. The time point: pre-sensitization, week 0. Treatment given: therapeutic diphenylcyclopropenone sensitization with weekly scalp DPC. The chain recombines TRBV29-1 with TRBJ2-7, with D possibly TRBD2 on 6 matching bases. The TCR originated in a woman between 45 and 65 years old with alopecia areata. Some clones in this sample may be carry-over from other donors' samples. The sequencing used whole blood, collected in connection with sensitization to the hapten diphenylcyclopropenone (DPC). The CDR3 protein is CSVEDRAGTYEQYF. The CDR3, as DNA: TGCAGCGTTGAAGATCGGGCGGGGACCTACGAGCAGTACTTC.